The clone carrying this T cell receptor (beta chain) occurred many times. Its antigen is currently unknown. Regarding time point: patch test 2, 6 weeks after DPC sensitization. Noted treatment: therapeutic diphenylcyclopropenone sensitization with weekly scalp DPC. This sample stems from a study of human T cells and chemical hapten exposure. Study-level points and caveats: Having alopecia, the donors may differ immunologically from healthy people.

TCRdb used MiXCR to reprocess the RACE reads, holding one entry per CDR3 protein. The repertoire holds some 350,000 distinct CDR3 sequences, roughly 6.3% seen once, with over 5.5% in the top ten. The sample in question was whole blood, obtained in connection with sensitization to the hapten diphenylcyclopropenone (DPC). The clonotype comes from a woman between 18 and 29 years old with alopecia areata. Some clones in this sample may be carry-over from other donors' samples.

The CDR3, as DNA: TGTGCCAGCCGGCCGGGGGACACTGAAGCTTTCTTT. Translating gives CASRPGDTEAFF. J is TRBJ1-1 and V is TRBV6-1, with TRBD1 as a possible D gene (5 bases). The CDR3 has 12 amino acids. The germline V gene has CDR1 MNHNS and CDR2 SASEGT. Trimming took off 8 bases at V and 3 bases at J, with 10 bases between the two ends.